This T cell receptor beta chain was recorded in a study of T cells in Graves' hyperthyroidism and ophthalmopathy. The CDR3 covers 10 residues. Trimming removed 7 bases from V and 7 bases from J, with 10 bases in between. CDR1 is SQVTM, CDR2 ANQGSEA, per germline. Amplification of TCR beta CDR3 regions used RNA as the template. Primed by the HTBI set, a first-round RT-PCR was run on the TCR CDR3. In TCRdb, the multiplex PCR reads were re-called with MiXCR into one record per CDR3 protein. The data hold 480,000 or so distinct CDR3 sequences, with 46% observed a single time. Study findings and constraints: Ophthalmopathy, as predicted by the model, came a median around 6.7 months after the prediction.

This clonotype was seen a handful of times. Its antigen is undetermined. Sequencing was carried out using peripheral blood or thyroid tissue (not recorded which). V and J are TRBV29-1 and TRBJ1-1; D is undetermined. This receptor was taken from an adult woman with Graves' disease, either hyperthyroidism or ophthalmopathy (not recorded which). The CDR3 sequence: CSAMTYEAFF. In nucleotides, the CDR3 is TGCAGCGCCATGACATATGAAGCTTTCTTT.